This T cell receptor (beta chain) is drawn from a study of beta chain features in type 1 diabetes. Study summary: All samples yielded around 99 million examined sorted cells.

Findings and caveats of the study: PCR might preferentially amplify shorter templates, equally in patients and controls. Compared with healthy donors, patients appeared to share more similar naive, central memory and regulatory TCRB repertoires. TCRB CDR3s from Type 1 diabetes patients were moderately but significantly shorter in all four CD4+ subsets.

Turning to this clone: Its antigen is undetermined.

What was sequenced were expressed TCRB transcripts, since all of the isolated RNA had been reverse transcribed. TCRdb keeps only in-frame clones here, not all; method: immunoSEQ multiplex PCR. The profile covers about 330,000 clones, with 9.5% to 12% appearing a single time and roughly 0.016% taken by the ten largest. Trimming took 6 bases from V and 2 from J; bases not matched to a gene: 9. The CDR3 is 15 amino acids. The germline gives CDR1 SNHLY, CDR2 FYNNEI. Material for sequencing was naive CD4+ T cells from blood. The sequence derives from a woman aged 25 to 39 in good health. The chain joins TRBV2 to TRBJ1-1; 7 bases are a match to TRBD1. The CDR3 loop reads CASSRRQGLNTEAFF. Written as DNA, the CDR3 is TGTGCCAGCAGCCGACGACAGGGTCTCAACACTGAAGCTTTCTTT.